This T cell receptor (beta chain) emerged from a study of cytomegalovirus exposure and HLA in healthy donors. The PCR contained 60 Vbeta and 13 Jbeta primers. The protocol was immunoSEQ multiplex PCR, while the TCRdb copy is restricted to in-frame clones and leaves out a portion. The table includes about 210,000 clones, about 83% detected once. Notes on this clone: Its antigen is unidentified.

Study-level points and caveats: Presence/absence analyses supposed approximately even sequencing depth among donors.

CDR1 is SGDLS, CDR2 YYNGEE, per germline. V lost 3 bases and J 5 bases, leaving 17 bases between the germline ends. The CDR3 is 15 amino acids. This rearrangement joins TRBV9 to TRBJ1-1, with D maybe TRBD1 (6 bases). This receptor was identified in a woman between 45 and 65 years old in good health and CMV-seropositive. Sequences were obtained from PBMCs. The CDR3 DNA sequence: TGTGCCAGCAGCGCAACAGGGACGAGTGGAACTGAAGCTTTCTTT. It is translated as CASSATGTSGTEAFF.